A selection of T cell receptor beta chains follows, all from one sample in a study of shared clonotypes between healthy human individuals. Only in-frame clones appear in the TCRdb table, and some are missing; sequencing was by immunoSEQ multiplex PCR. Of about 730,000 clones in the sample, roughly 72% are singletons; the top ten hold approximately 2%. The sequencing input was memory CD4+ T cells sorted from blood. Every receptor here comes from a woman in her twenties or thirties in good health. CDR3s include the opening cysteine and the closing phenylalanine or tryptophan. Fields, in order: J gene, V gene, D gene, clone size, CDR3 protein, CDR3 DNA. D genes are given only for firm matches. A row's size may be missing; if present it is once, few, many or a size class.

TRBJ2-3	TRBV5-1	TRBD2	.	CASSSGTSGSTDTQYF	TGCGCCAGCAGCTCCGGGACTAGCGGTAGCACAGATACGCAGTATTTT
TRBJ2-3	TRBV4-2	TRBD2	.	CASSRSGSGTDTQYF	TGTGCCAGCAGCCGTAGCGGGAGTGGCACAGATACGCAGTATTTT
TRBJ1-5	TRBV21-1	.	.	CASSKTPLQRGNQPQHF	TGTGCCAGCAGCAAAACCCCCCTCCAAAGGGGCAATCAGCCCCAGCATTTT
TRBJ2-7	TRBV7-2	.	.	CASSSYDEQYF	TGTGCCAGCAGCTCCTACGACGAGCAGTACTTC
TRBJ2-5	TRBV15	.	few	CATSRGAGETQYF	TGTGCCACCAGCAGAGGGGCGGGGGAGACCCAGTACTTC
TRBJ1-3	TRBV28	.	.	CASTTDGAGNTIYF	TGTGCCAGCACTACGGACGGCGCGGGAAACACCATATATTTT
TRBJ2-2	TRBV14	.	.	CASSTPGFDTGELFF	TGTGCCAGCAGCACACCAGGGTTCGACACCGGGGAGCTGTTTTTT
TRBJ2-3	TRBV10-2	TRBD1	.	CASSPGQGATDTQYF	TGCGCCAGCAGTCCGGGACAGGGGGCAACAGATACGCAGTATTTT
TRBJ2-7	TRBV18	TRBD1	few	CASSLRLGDRVSNAEQYF	TGTGCCAGCTCACTTCGCTTGGGGGACAGGGTTTCAAATGCCGAGCAGTACTTC
TRBJ2-3	TRBV7-9	TRBD2	few	CASSFAGTSGSNTQYF	TGTGCCAGCAGCTTCGCCGGGACTAGCGGGAGTAATACGCAGTATTTT
TRBJ2-3	TRBV19	TRBD2	.	CASSPPGGNTDTQYF	TGTGCCAGTTCCCCCCCGGGAGGAAACACAGATACGCAGTATTTT
TRBJ2-3	TRBV21-1	.	.	CANSPSPSYTDTQYF	TGTGCCAACTCTCCTAGCCCTTCTTACACAGATACGCAGTATTTT
TRBJ2-5	TRBV2	.	.	CASRAYQETQYF	TGTGCCAGCAGAGCGTACCAAGAGACCCAGTACTTC
TRBJ2-7	TRBV10-2	.	.	CASSESGGREQYF	TGCGCCAGCAGTGAGTCTGGAGGGCGGGAGCAGTACTTC
TRBJ2-7	TRBV5-1	.	.	CASNPIGGTSYEQYF	TGCGCCAGCAACCCCATAGGGGGGACGTCCTACGAGCAGTACTTC
TRBJ2-2	TRBV4-1	TRBD2	few	CASSQMRLAGGVRGNTGELFF	TGCGCCAGCAGCCAGATGCGACTAGCGGGAGGCGTCAGAGGGAACACCGGGGAGCTGTTTTTT
TRBJ2-7	TRBV14	.	.	CASSPRQRRDEQYF	TGTGCCAGCAGCCCAAGACAGCGGCGCGACGAGCAGTACTTC
TRBJ1-4	TRBV28	.	.	CASRGGTATNEKLFF	TGTGCCAGCAGGGGAGGGACGGCAACTAATGAAAAACTGTTTTTT
TRBJ1-1	TRBV4-1	.	.	CASSPRVGEAFF	TGCGCCAGCAGCCCCAGGGTTGGTGAAGCTTTCTTT
TRBJ2-2	TRBV7-8	.	.	CASSLGTWNTGELFF	TGTGCCAGCAGCTTGGGGACTTGGAACACCGGGGAGCTGTTTTTT
TRBJ1-1	TRBV29-1	.	.	CSVDLNRLNTEAFF	TGCAGCGTTGATTTAAACAGGTTGAACACTGAAGCTTTCTTT
TRBJ1-5	TRBV19	.	.	CASSMGGHQPQHF	TGTGCCAGTAGTATGGGAGGGCATCAGCCCCAGCATTTT
TRBJ2-7	TRBV10-3	.	many	CAIRPSGPSYEQYF	TGTGCCATCAGACCCTCCGGCCCTTCCTACGAGCAGTACTTC
TRBJ2-6	TRBV5-6	.	.	CASSSDWGGFGANVLTF	TGTGCCAGCAGTTCCGACTGGGGAGGCTTTGGGGCCAACGTCCTGACTTTC
TRBJ1-2	TRBV12-5	.	.	CASGLGLPGGYGYTF	TGTGCTAGTGGTTTGGGACTTCCGGGAGGGTATGGCTACACCTTC
TRBJ2-7	TRBV14	.	few	CASSQFDGGEQYF	TGTGCCAGCAGCCAGTTTGATGGTGGCGAGCAGTACTTC
TRBJ2-3	TRBV5-5	TRBD2	.	CASSPRDYHTDTQYF	TGTGCCAGCAGCCCGCGGGACTACCACACAGATACGCAGTATTTT
TRBJ1-5	TRBV2	.	.	CASSGNVRGMGNQPQHF	TGTGCCAGCAGTGGAAACGTCCGGGGGATGGGCAATCAGCCCCAGCATTTT
TRBJ2-5	TRBV5-1	.	.	CASSSLLRTQETQYF	TGCGCCAGCAGCTCTCTCCTCAGGACTCAAGAGACCCAGTACTTC
TRBJ2-1	TRBV7-3	.	.	CASSLQATSSYNEQFF	TGTGCCAGCAGCTTACAGGCGACCAGCTCCTACAATGAGCAGTTCTTC
TRBJ1-3	TRBV5-1	.	.	CASSLGRQSSGNTIYF	TGCGCCAGCAGCTTGGGACGACAGTCCTCTGGAAACACCATATATTTT
TRBJ2-1	TRBV2	TRBD2	.	CASRSGTSGSNEQFF	TGTGCCAGCAGGTCCGGGACTAGCGGATCCAATGAGCAGTTCTTC
TRBJ2-1	TRBV4-2	.	.	CASSQDWGSSSYNEQFF	TGTGCCAGCAGCCAAGATTGGGGCAGCAGCTCCTACAATGAGCAGTTCTTC
TRBJ2-1	TRBV28	.	.	CASSGPRGYDNEQFF	TGTGCCAGCAGCGGCCCCCGAGGGTACGACAATGAGCAGTTCTTC
TRBJ2-1	TRBV11-3	TRBD2	few	CASSLDGGSGGYNEQFF	TGTGCCAGCAGCTTAGACGGGGGGAGTGGAGGGTACAATGAGCAGTTCTTC
TRBJ2-4	TRBV27	.	.	CASSARDALAKNIQYF	TGTGCCAGCAGTGCCCGGGACGCCTTAGCCAAAAACATTCAGTACTTC
TRBJ1-3	TRBV9	.	.	CASSVGRQSSGNTIYF	TGTGCCAGCAGCGTAGGAAGACAGAGCTCTGGAAACACCATATATTTT
TRBJ2-7	TRBV6-5	.	.	CASSNADEQYF	TGTGCCAGCAGCAACGCTGACGAGCAGTACTTC
TRBJ2-7	TRBV28	.	.	CASSSGHWDSSYEQYF	TGTGCCAGCAGTTCTGGGCATTGGGACTCTTCCTACGAGCAGTACTTC
TRBJ2-1	TRBV5-8	.	few	CASSLSRSSYNEQFF	TGTGCCAGCAGCTTGTCCCGGAGCTCCTACAATGAGCAGTTCTTC
TRBJ2-7	TRBV7-8	TRBD2	.	CASSLNVGLAGGRREQYF	TGTGCCAGCAGCTTAAATGTGGGACTAGCGGGAGGACGCCGCGAGCAGTACTTC
TRBJ2-7	TRBV19	TRBD1	.	CASSATGGGLPYEQYF	TGTGCCAGTAGTGCAACAGGGGGCGGACTACCCTACGAGCAGTACTTC
TRBJ2-7	TRBV28	.	.	CASSFHYEQYF	TGTGCCAGCAGTTTTCACTACGAGCAGTACTTC
TRBJ1-2	TRBV7-2	TRBD1	.	CASSLFQGAAGYTF	TGTGCCAGCAGCTTGTTCCAGGGGGCGGCTGGCTACACCTTC
TRBJ1-4	TRBV5-4	TRBD1	few	CASSASTGGVEKLFF	TGTGCCAGCAGCGCCTCGACAGGGGGTGTTGAAAAACTGTTTTTT
TRBJ2-7	TRBV5-1	TRBD1	.	CASSPGTGGSYEQYF	TGCGCCAGCAGCCCTGGGACAGGGGGAAGCTACGAGCAGTACTTC
TRBJ2-2	TRBV30	TRBD2	.	CAWSGLAGVLTGELFF	TGTGCCTGGAGTGGACTAGCGGGAGTCTTAACCGGGGAGCTGTTTTTT
TRBJ2-1	TRBV9	.	few	CASSALASSHNEQFF	TGTGCCAGCAGCGCGTTAGCGTCTTCGCACAATGAGCAGTTCTTC
TRBJ1-5	TRBV19	.	.	CASSIDGPDRGQPQHF	TGTGCCAGTAGTATAGATGGCCCGGATAGGGGTCAGCCCCAGCATTTT
TRBJ2-5	TRBV30	.	.	CAWSARALQETQYF	TGTGCCTGGAGTGCCCGGGCCCTCCAAGAGACCCAGTACTTC
TRBJ2-7	TRBV19	.	.	CASSRSWVAKNEQYF	TGTGCCAGTAGTAGGTCCTGGGTGGCGAAGAACGAGCAGTACTTC
TRBJ1-4	TRBV9	TRBD1	once	CASSVGEDVQGREKLFF	TGTGCCAGCAGCGTAGGCGAGGATGTACAGGGGCGTGAAAAACTGTTTTTT
TRBJ1-5	TRBV28	.	.	CASSFSRPGQPQHF	TGTGCCAGCAGTTTTTCGCGGCCCGGTCAGCCCCAGCATTTT